Listed here is a single TCR beta chain. Method: immunoSEQ multiplex PCR; TCRdb's copy keeps in-frame clones and lacks some. The data hold about 180,000 clones, with under 95% observed a single time. The germline V gene encodes CDR1 SNHLY and CDR2 FYNNEI. V was cut by 8 bases and J by 5 bases, with 9 bases left in between. CDR3 length: 11 amino acids. The data belong to a study of T cell responses to AZD1222 COVID-19 vaccine. This chain uses TRBV2 with TRBJ1-2; D is unclear. Source: peripheral blood, taken 28 days after the second AZD1222 dose. The sequence was collected from an adult who received the AZD1222 COVID-19 vaccine. Here the CDR3 DNA reads TGTGCCAGCGGCCCGGGGTATGGCTACACCTTC. Translation: CASGPGYGYTF.